This TCR beta chain derives from a study of synovial regulatory T cells in juvenile arthritis. Across the study: Five or six patients were on methotrexate and three were untreated. Study results and limitations: Inflammation-associated Treg cells in blood had less TCR diversity than the remaining blood Treg cells. Synovial Tregs shared more CDR3 sequences with iaTregs than other blood Tregs.

Method: immunoSEQ multiplex PCR; TCRdb's copy keeps in-frame clones and lacks some. This table holds 9,900 or so clones. Germline lookup yields CDR1 MDHEN and CDR2 SYDVKM. This CDR3 has 13 residues. This entry has no DNA. To note about this clone: The antigen is unknown.

This clonotype was obtained from a donor younger than 35 with juvenile idiopathic arthritis. Sequenced sample: Treg cells from blood. The subset was: remaining (HLA-DR-negative) circulating blood Treg cells. J is TRBJ2-5 and V is TRBV28. CDR3 residues: CASSSHVQETQYF.